This T cell receptor beta chain was recorded in a study of shared clonotypes between healthy human individuals. V was clipped by 6 bases and J by 4 bases, with 19 bases between them. The V gene's germline CDR1 is MNHEY and CDR2 SVGAGI. This CDR3 is 15 amino acids long. This clone has more than one count but fewer than ten. The study ran the assay at deep level. Only in-frame clones appear in the TCRdb table, and some are missing; sequencing was by immunoSEQ multiplex PCR. The data contain fewer than 600,000 clones, around 77% of them singletons. The V call is TRBV6-5, the J call TRBJ2-7, with a possible D match to TRBD2 (5 bases). This TCR was sampled from a woman between 35 and 50 years old in good health. Some clones in this sample may be carry-over from other donors' samples. The specimen sequenced was PBMCs. The CDR3 DNA is TGTGCCAGCAGCCCTCGAGGGTCCTCGAATTACGAGCAGTACTTC. It yields the protein CASSPRGSSNYEQYF.